This T cell receptor (gamma chain) was profiled in a study of gamma delta lymphoproliferative disorders and STAT genes. PBMCs from patients and controls supplied the genomic DNA for sequencing. TCRdb fed the multiplex PCR reads to CATT. In the table there are 650 to 850 gamma-chain clones, around 10% of which are singletons. This clone is termed large. Trimming cost V 0 bases and J 2 bases; bases outside gene matches: 3. CDR1 and CDR2 (germline): EGSNGY, YDSYNSKV. CDR3 length: 15 residues. This chain joins TRGV2 and TRGJP2. TCRdb records no J gene; here it was assigned by comparing the DNA to germline. The sequenced sample was blood. This clonotype originated in a human donor in good health. CDR3 loop: CATWDGQSSDWIKTF. CDR3 sequence (DNA): TGTGCCACCTGGGACGGGCAAAGTAGTGATTGGATCAAGACGTTT.